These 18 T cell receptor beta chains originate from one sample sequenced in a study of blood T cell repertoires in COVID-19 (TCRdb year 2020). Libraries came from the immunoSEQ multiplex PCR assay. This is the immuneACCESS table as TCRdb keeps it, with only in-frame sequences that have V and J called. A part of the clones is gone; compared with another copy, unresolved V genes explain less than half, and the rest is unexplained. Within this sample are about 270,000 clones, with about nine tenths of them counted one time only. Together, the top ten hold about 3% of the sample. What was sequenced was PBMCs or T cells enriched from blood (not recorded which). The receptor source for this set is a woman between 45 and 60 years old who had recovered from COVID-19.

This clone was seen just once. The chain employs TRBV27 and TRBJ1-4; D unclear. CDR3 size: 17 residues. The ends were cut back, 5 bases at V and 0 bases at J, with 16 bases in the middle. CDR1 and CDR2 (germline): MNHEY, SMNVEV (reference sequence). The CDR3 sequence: CASSQQPGFTTNEKLFF. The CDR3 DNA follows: TGTGCCAGCAGTCAACAGCCTGGTTTCACAACTAATGAAAAACTGTTTTTT.

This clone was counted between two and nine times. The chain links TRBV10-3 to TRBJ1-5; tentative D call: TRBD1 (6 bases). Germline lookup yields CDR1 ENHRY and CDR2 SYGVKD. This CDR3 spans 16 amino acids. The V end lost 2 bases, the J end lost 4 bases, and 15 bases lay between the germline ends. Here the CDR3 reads CAISEEQGERNQPQHF. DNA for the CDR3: TGTGCCATCAGTGAGGAACAGGGAGAGCGGAATCAGCCCCAGCATTTT.

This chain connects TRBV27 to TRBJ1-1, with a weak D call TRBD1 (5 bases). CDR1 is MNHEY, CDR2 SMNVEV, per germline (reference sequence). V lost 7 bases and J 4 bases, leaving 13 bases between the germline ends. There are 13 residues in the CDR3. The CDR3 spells CASIPAGGTEAFF. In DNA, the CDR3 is TGTGCCAGCATCCCCGCCGGGGGCACTGAAGCTTTCTTT.

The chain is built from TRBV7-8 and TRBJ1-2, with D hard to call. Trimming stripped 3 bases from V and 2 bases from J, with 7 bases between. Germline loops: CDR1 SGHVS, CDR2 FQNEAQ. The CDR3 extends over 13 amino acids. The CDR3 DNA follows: TGTGCCAGCAGCTTCAGAGGGAACTATGGCTACACCTTC. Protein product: CASSFRGNYGYTF.

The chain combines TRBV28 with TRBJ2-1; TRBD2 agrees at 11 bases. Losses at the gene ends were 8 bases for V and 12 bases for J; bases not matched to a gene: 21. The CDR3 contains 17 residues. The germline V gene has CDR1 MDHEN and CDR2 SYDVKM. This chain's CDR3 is CASLTSGPSGRNERQFF. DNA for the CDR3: TGTGCCAGCCTTACGAGTGGCCCTAGCGGGAGGAATGAGCGGCAGTTCTTC. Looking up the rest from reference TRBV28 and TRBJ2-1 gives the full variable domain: DVKVTQSSRYLVKRTGEKVFLECVQDMDHENMFWYRQDPGLGLRLIYFSYDVKMKEKGDIPEGYSVSREKKERFSLILESASTNQTSMYLCASLTSGPSGRNERQFFGPGTRLTVL.

The CDR3, as DNA: TGTGCCACCTCCGGGACTAGCGGTTACAATGAGCAGTTCTTC. Translated, it gives CATSGTSGYNEQFF. V is TRBV24-1 and J is TRBJ2-1; 11 bases are shared with TRBD2. With 9 bases clipped from V and 4 bases from J, the junction kept 4 bases outside the gene matches. The germline gives CDR1 KGHDR, CDR2 SFDVKD. The CDR3 has 14 amino acids.

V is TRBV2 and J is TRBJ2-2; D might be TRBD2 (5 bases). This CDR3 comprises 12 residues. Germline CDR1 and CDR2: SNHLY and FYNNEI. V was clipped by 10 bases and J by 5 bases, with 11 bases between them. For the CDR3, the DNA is TGTGCCAACCACGGGGAGACCGGGGAGCTGTTTTTT. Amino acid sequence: CANHGETGELFF.

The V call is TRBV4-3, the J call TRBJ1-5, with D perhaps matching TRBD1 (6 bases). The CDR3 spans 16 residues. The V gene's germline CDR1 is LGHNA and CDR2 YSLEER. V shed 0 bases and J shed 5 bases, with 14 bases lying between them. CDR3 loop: CASSQDGGQRDQPQHF. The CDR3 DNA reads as TGCGCCAGCAGCCAAGATGGGGGACAACGGGATCAGCCCCAGCATTTT.

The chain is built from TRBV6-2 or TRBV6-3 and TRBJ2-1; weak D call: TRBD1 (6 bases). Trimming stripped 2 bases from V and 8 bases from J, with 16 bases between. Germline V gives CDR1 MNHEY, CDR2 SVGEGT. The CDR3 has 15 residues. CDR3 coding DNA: TGTGCCAGCAGTTACCCCCGTTCCAGGGGTCATGAGCAGTTCTTC. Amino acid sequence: CASSYPRSRGHEQFF.

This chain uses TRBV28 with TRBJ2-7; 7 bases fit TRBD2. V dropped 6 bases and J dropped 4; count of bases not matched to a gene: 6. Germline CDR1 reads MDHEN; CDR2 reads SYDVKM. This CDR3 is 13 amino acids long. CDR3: CASSRGGRYEQYF. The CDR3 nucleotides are TGTGCCAGCAGCCGGGGCGGGAGATACGAGCAGTACTTC.

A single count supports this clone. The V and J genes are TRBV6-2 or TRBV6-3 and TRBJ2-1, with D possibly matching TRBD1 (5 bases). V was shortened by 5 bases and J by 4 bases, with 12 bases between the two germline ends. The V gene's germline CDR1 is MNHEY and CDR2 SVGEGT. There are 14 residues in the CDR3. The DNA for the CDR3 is TGTGCCAGCAGTGTCCTTCAGGGATACAATGAGCAGTTCTTC. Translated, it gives CASSVLQGYNEQFF.

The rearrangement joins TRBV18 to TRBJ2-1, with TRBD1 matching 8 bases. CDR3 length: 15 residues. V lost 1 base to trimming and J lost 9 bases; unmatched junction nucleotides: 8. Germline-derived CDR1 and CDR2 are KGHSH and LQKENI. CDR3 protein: CASSPLQGAYGEQFF. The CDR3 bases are TGTGCCAGCTCACCACTCCAGGGGGCCTACGGTGAGCAGTTCTTC.

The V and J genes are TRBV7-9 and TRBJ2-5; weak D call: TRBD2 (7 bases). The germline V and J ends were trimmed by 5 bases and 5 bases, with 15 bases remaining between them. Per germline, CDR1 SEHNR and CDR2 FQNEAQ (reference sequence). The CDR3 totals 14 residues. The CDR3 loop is CASSMGGLRETQYF. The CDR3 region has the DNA TGTGCCAGCAGCATGGGGGGGCTCAGGGAGACCCAGTACTTC.

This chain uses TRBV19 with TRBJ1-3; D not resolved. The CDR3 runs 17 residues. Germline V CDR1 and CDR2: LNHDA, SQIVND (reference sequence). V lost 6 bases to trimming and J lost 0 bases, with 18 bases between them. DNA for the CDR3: TGTGCCAGTAGCCTCGTGAACTCGAGGAGCTCTGGAAACACCATATATTTT. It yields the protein CASSLVNSRSSGNTIYF.

The CDR3 spells CASEAGLIREQFF. In nucleotides, the CDR3 is TGTGCCAGCGAAGCGGGGCTGATCAGAGAGCAGTTCTTC. The chain carries TRBV7-2 and TRBJ2-1; 7 bases line up with TRBD2. Germline CDR1 SGHTA, CDR2 FQGNSA. The CDR3 is made up of 13 amino acids. V was pared by 8 bases and J by 10 bases, with 11 bases of the junction left unmatched.

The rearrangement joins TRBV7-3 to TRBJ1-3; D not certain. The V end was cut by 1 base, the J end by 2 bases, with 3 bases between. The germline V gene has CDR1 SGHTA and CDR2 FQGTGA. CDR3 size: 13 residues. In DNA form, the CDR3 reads TGTGCCAGCAGCTTAAGTACTGGAAACACCATATATTTT. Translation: CASSLSTGNTIYF.

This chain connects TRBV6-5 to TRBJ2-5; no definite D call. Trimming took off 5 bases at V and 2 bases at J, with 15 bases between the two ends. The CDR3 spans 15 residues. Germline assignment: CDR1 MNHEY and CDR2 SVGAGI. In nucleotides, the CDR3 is TGTGCCAGCAGTCGCCTCGCGATGAGGCAAGAGACCCAGTACTTC. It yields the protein CASSRLAMRQETQYF.

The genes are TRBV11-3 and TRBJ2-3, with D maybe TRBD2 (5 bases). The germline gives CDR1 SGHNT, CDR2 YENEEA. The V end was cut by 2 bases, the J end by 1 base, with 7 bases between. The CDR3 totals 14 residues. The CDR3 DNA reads TGTGCCAGCAGCTTACGGGGAGGCACAGATACGCAGTATTTT. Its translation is CASSLRGGTDTQYF.